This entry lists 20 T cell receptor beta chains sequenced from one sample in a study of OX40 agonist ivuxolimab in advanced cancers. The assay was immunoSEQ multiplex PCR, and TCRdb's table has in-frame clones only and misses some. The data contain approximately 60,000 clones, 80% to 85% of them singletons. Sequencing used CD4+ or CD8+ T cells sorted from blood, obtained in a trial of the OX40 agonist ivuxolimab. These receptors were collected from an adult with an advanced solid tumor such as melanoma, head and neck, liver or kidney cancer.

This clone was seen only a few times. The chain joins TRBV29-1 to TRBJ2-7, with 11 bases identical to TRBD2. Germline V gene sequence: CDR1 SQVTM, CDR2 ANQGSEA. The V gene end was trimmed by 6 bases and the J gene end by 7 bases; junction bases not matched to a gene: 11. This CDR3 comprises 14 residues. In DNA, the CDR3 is TGCAGCGTGCCCGGGACTAGCGGCGATAAGGAGCAGTACTTC. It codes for CSVPGTSGDKEQYF.

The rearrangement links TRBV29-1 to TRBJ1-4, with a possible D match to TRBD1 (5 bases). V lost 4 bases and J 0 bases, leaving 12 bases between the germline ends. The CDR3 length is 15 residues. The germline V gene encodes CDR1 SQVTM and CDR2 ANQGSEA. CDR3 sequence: CSVGGAKATNEKLFF. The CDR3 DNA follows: TGCAGCGTTGGTGGGGCGAAGGCAACTAATGAAAAACTGTTTTTT.

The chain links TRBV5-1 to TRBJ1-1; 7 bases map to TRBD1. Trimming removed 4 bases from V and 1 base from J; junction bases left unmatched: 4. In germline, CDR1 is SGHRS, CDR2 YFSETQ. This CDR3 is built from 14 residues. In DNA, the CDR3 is TGCGCCAGCAGCCCTAGACAGGGGAACACTGAAGCTTTCTTT. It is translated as CASSPRQGNTEAFF.

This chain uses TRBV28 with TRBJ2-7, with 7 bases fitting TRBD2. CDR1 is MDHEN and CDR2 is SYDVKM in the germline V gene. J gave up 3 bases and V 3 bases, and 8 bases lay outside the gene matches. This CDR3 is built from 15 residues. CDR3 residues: CASSLGGSGRYEQYF. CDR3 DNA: TGTGCCAGCAGTTTGGGGGGGAGTGGTCGCTACGAGCAGTACTTC.

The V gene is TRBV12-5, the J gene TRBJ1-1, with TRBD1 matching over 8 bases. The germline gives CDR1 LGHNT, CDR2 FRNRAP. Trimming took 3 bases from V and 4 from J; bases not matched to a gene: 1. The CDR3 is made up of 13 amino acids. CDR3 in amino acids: CASGLTGGTEAFF. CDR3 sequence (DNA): TGTGCTAGTGGTTTAACAGGGGGCACTGAAGCTTTCTTT.

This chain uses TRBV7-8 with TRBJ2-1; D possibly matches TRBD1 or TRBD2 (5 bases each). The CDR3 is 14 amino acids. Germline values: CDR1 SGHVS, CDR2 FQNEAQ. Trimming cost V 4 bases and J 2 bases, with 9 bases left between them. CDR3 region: CASSSRGPYNEQFF. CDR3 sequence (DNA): TGTGCCAGCAGCTCGAGGGGTCCCTACAATGAGCAGTTCTTC.

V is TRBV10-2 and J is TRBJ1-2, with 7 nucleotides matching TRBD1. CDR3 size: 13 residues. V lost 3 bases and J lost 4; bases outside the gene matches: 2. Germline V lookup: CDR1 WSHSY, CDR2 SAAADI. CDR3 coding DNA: TGCGCCAGCAGTGATGACAGGGCCTATGGCTACACCTTC. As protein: CASSDDRAYGYTF.

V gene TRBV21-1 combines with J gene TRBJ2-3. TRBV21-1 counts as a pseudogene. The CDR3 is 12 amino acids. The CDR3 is CASGDSTDTQYF. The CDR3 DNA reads TGTGCCAGTGGGGACAGCACAGATACGCAGTATTTT.

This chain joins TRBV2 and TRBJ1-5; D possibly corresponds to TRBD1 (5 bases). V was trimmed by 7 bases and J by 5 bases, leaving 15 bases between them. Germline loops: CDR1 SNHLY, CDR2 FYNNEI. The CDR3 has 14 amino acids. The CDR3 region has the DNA TGTGCCAGCATCGGGACCGCGGAGGATCAGCCCCAGCATTTT. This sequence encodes CASIGTAEDQPQHF. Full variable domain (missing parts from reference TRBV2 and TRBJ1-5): EPEVTQTPSHQVTQMGQEVILRCVPISNHLYFYWYRQILGQKVEFLVSFYNNEISEKSEIFDDQFSVERPDGSNFTLKIRSTKLEDSAMYFCASIGTAEDQPQHFGDGTRLSIL.

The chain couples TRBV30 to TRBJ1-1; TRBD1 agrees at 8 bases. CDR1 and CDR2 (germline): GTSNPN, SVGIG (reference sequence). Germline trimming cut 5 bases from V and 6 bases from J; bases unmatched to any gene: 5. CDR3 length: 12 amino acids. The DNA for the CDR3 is TGTGCCTGGGGACAGGGTACCCCTGAAGCTTTCTTT. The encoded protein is CAWGQGTPEAFF.

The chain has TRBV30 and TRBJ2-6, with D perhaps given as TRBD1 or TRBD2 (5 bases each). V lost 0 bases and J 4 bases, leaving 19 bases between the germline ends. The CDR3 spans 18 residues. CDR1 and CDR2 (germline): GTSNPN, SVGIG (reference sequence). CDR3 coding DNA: TGTGCCTGGAGTGTCGAGGGGCTATTACTCCTCGGGGCCAACGTCCTGACTTTC. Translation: CAWSVEGLLLLGANVLTF.

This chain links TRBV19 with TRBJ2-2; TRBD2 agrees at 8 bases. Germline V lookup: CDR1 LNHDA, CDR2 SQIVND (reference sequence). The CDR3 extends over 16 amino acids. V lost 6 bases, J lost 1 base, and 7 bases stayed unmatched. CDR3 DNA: TGTGCCAGTAGGTCATGGCTAGCGGGGAACACCGGGGAGCTGTTTTTT. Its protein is CASRSWLAGNTGELFF.

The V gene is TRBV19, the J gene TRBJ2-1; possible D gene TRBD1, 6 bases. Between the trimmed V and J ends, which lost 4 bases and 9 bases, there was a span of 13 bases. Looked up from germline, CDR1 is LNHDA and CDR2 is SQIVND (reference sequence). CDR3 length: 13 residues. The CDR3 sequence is CASSTLTGSEQFF. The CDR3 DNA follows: TGTGCCAGTAGTACCTTAACAGGGAGTGAGCAGTTCTTC.

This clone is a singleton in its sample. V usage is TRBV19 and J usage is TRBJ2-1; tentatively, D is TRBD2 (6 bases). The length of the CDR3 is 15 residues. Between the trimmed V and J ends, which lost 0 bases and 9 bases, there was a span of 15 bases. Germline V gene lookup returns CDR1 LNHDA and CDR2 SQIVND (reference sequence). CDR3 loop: CASSIDWAGRGEQFF. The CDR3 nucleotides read TGTGCCAGTAGTATAGATTGGGCGGGGAGAGGTGAGCAGTTCTTC.

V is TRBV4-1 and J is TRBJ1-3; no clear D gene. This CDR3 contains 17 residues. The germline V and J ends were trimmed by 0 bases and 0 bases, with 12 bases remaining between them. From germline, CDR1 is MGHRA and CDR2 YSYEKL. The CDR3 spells CASSQDVRVRSGNTIYF. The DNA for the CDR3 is TGCGCCAGCAGCCAAGATGTGCGGGTGCGCTCTGGAAACACCATATATTTT.

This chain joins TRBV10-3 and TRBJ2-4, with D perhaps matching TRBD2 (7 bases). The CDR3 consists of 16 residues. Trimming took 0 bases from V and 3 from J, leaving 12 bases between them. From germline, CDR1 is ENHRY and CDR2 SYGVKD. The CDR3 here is CAISESTGGRKNIQYF. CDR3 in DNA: TGTGCCATCAGTGAGTCTACGGGGGGCCGCAAAAACATTCAGTACTTC.

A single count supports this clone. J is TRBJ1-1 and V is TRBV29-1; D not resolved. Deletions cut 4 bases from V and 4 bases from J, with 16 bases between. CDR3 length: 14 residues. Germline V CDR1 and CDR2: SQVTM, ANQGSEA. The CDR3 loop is CSVAGGAPGTEAFF. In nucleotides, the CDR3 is TGCAGCGTTGCGGGTGGAGCCCCGGGCACTGAAGCTTTCTTT.

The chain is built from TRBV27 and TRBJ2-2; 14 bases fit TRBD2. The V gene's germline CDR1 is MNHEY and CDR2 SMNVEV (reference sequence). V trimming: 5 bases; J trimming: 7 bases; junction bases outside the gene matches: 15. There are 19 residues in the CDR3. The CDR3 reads CASSNLPPGLAGAGGELFF. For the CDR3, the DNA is TGTGCCAGCAGTAATCTACCCCCGGGACTAGCGGGAGCAGGCGGGGAGCTGTTTTTT.

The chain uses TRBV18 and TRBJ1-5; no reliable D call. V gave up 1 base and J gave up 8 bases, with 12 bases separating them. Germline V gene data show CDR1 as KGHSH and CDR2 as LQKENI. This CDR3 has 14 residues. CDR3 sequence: CASSPRSSAEPQHF. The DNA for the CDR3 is TGTGCCAGCTCACCACGATCGAGCGCCGAGCCCCAGCATTTT.

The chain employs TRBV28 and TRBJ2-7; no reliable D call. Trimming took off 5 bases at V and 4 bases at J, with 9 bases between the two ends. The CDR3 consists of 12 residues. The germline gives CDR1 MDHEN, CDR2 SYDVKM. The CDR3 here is CASSPSIYEQYF. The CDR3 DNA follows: TGTGCCAGCAGTCCCAGCATTTACGAGCAGTACTTC.